The next 32 T cell receptor beta chains were all read from a single sample in a study of control samples from healthy donors and cancer patients. Sequencing was performed with immunoSEQ multiplex PCR; in TCRdb, only in-frame clones are kept and a portion is missing. Of under 150,000 clones listed, about 93% are singletons. The sequenced sample was blood. These TCRs come from a man aged 25 to 40 in good health.

This sequence joins TRBV5-1 and TRBJ1-2; D is perhaps TRBD1 (5 bases). This CDR3 comprises 13 residues. The V and J ends lost 4 bases and 8 bases respectively, with 15 bases between them. Germline values: CDR1 SGHRS, CDR2 YFSETQ. The DNA for the CDR3 is TGCGCCAGCAGCCTCCTAGGAGAGGGGGGCTACACCTTC. It yields the protein CASSLLGEGGYTF.

V gene TRBV12-3 or TRBV12-4 combines with J gene TRBJ2-1, with 8 bases lining up with TRBD1. This CDR3 has 13 amino acids. Trimming at V came to 8 bases and at J to 6 bases, leaving 6 bases not matched to a gene. In DNA form, the CDR3 reads TGTGCCAGCGGACAGGGCCCTTCCAATGAGCAGTTCTTC. Encoded protein: CASGQGPSNEQFF.

The table lists this clone with a few counts. The J gene is TRBJ2-5, the V gene TRBV7-2, with D unclear. The CDR3 is made up of 13 amino acids. Between the trimmed V and J ends, which lost 8 bases and 5 bases, there was a span of 15 bases. The V gene's germline CDR1 is SGHTA and CDR2 FQGNSA. The CDR3 loop reads CASRWVDGETQYF. In DNA form, the CDR3 reads TGTGCCAGCCGGTGGGTGGATGGGGAGACCCAGTACTTC.

The CDR3 sequence: CASSFRHIIEAFF. The DNA of the CDR3 is TGTGCCAGCAGTTTCCGACATATAATTGAAGCTTTCTTT. The chain carries TRBV2 and TRBJ1-1, with D unresolved. Trimming took 5 bases from V and 7 from J, leaving 14 bases between them. CDR1 and CDR2 from the germline V gene are SNHLY and FYNNEI. The CDR3 sequence is 13 residues long.

The V call is TRBV6-5, the J call TRBJ1-5; 7 bases are a match to TRBD1. Trimming cost V 7 bases and J 3 bases; bases outside gene matches: 3. The germline V gene has CDR1 MNHEY and CDR2 SVGAGI. This CDR3 contains 13 residues. CDR3 sequence: CASMTGPNQPQHF. CDR3 DNA sequence: TGTGCCAGCATGACAGGGCCCAATCAGCCCCAGCATTTT.

The gene calls are TRBV5-8 and TRBJ2-5, with TRBD1 matching over 9 bases. This CDR3 contains 16 residues. From germline, CDR1 is SGHTS and CDR2 YDEGEE. The trim removed 2 bases at V and 5 bases at J, leaving 10 bases unmatched. The CDR3 reads CASSFDRGNPGETQYF. CDR3 DNA sequence: TGTGCCAGCAGCTTCGACAGGGGGAACCCCGGGGAGACCCAGTACTTC. The variable domain in full, with the rest retrieved from reference TRBV5-8 and TRBJ2-5, is EAGVTQSPTHLIKTRGQQATLRCSPISGHTSVYWYQQALGLGLQFLLWYDEGEERNRGNFPPRFSGRQFPNYSSELNVNALELEDSALYLCASSFDRGNPGETQYFGPGTRLLVL.

The count of this clone is one. V gene TRBV7-2 combines with J gene TRBJ2-1; tentative D call: TRBD2 (5 bases). V lost 4 bases, J lost 4 bases, and 11 bases lay in between. CDR1 is SGHTA and CDR2 is FQGNSA in the germline V gene. The CDR3 sequence is 14 residues long. The CDR3 DNA reads as TGTGCCAGCAGCTCTAACGGGGAGTACAATGAGCAGTTCTTC. Translation gives CASSSNGEYNEQFF.

The chain has TRBV20-1 and TRBJ2-7; D is unresolved. The germline V gene encodes CDR1 DFQATT and CDR2 SNEGSKA (reference sequence). Trimming stripped 3 bases from V and 1 base from J, with 7 bases between. This CDR3 contains 12 residues. Here the CDR3 reads CSASEASYEQYF. DNA for the CDR3: TGCAGTGCTAGTGAGGCTTCCTACGAGCAGTACTTC.

This clone was seen a single time. The chain employs TRBV15 and TRBJ2-1, with 11 positions matching TRBD2. Germline trimming cut 7 bases from V and 9 bases from J; bases unmatched to any gene: 11. The CDR3 is 15 amino acids. Germline V gene lookup returns CDR1 LNHNV and CDR2 YYDKDF (reference sequence). The CDR3 nucleotides read TGTGCCACCAACATTCCTAGCGGGGGGAGAGGTGAGCAGTTCTTC. It translates to CATNIPSGGRGEQFF.

The chain links TRBV7-8 to TRBJ2-5; a weak D match, TRBD1 (6 bases). The germline V gene encodes CDR1 SGHVS and CDR2 FQNEAQ. Between the trimmed V and J ends, which lost 0 bases and 4 bases, there was a span of 12 bases. There are 15 residues in the CDR3. Written as DNA, the CDR3 is TGTGCCAGCAGCTTAGCTTTAGGGGGTCCAGAGACCCAGTACTTC. Translation gives CASSLALGGPETQYF.

V and J are TRBV5-1 and TRBJ1-5, with TRBD1 matching 7 bases. CDR1 is SGHRS, CDR2 YFSETQ, per germline. The junction had 7 bases not matched to a gene; V was cut back by 0 bases and J by 7 bases. This CDR3 region has 15 residues. The CDR3 sequence is CASSLGDRETQPQHF. The CDR3 coding sequence is TGCGCCAGCAGCTTGGGAGACAGGGAAACCCAGCCCCAGCATTTT.

V usage is TRBV11-2 and J usage is TRBJ1-1; no reliable D call. The CDR3 totals 13 residues. V was cut by 6 bases and J by 0 bases, with 8 bases left in between. Per the germline V gene, CDR1 is SGHAT and CDR2 is FQNNGV. The CDR3 here is CASRRSMNTEAFF. The CDR3 nucleotides are TGTGCCAGCAGGCGGTCTATGAACACTGAAGCTTTCTTT.

This rearrangement joins TRBV5-1 to TRBJ2-5; TRBD2 matches 12 bases. Germline CDR1 reads SGHRS; CDR2 reads YFSETQ. V trimming: 0 bases; J trimming: 0 bases; junction bases outside the gene matches: 3. The CDR3 has 17 amino acids. The CDR3 protein is CASSLGTSGVYQETQYF. The DNA of the CDR3 is TGCGCCAGCAGCTTGGGGACTAGCGGGGTGTACCAAGAGACCCAGTACTTC. The complete variable domain, with remaining parts taken from reference TRBV5-1 and TRBJ2-5, reads KAGVTQTPRYLIKTRGQQVTLSCSPISGHRSVSWYQQTPGQGLQFLFEYFSETQRNKGNFPGRFSGRQFSNSRSEMNVSTLELGDSALYLCASSLGTSGVYQETQYFGPGTRLLVL.

This chain connects TRBV12-5 to TRBJ1-4; TRBD1 might be the D (6 bases). V was shortened by 4 bases and J by 8 bases, with 29 bases between the two germline ends. Germline values: CDR1 LGHNT, CDR2 FRNRAP. This CDR3 comprises 19 residues. Written as DNA, the CDR3 is TGTGCTAGTGGTTCTCATGGCACACTACAGGGATATGGGGGAGAAAAACTGTTTTTT. It specifies CASGSHGTLQGYGGEKLFF.

This sequence joins TRBV28 and TRBJ2-5, with 7 bases lining up with TRBD1. The CDR3 sequence is 13 residues long. V lost 5 bases and J lost 5; bases outside the gene matches: 5. The V gene's germline CDR1 is MDHEN and CDR2 SYDVKM. DNA of the CDR3: TGTGCCAGCAGTCTACAGGGGATGGAGACCCAGTACTTC. Encoded protein: CASSLQGMETQYF.

This sequence joins TRBV10-2 and TRBJ2-3, with 10 bases identical to TRBD2. The V and J ends lost 6 bases and 1 base, in that order; junction bases with no gene match: 7. Germline V CDR1 and CDR2: WSHSY, SAAADI. CDR3 length: 16 amino acids. The CDR3 coding sequence is TGCGCCAGCAGCTCCCTAGCGGGGGAACGCACAGATACGCAGTATTTT. This sequence encodes CASSSLAGERTDTQYF.

This chain joins TRBV12-5 and TRBJ2-1; D gene uncertain. V was pared by 1 base and J by 5 bases, with 6 bases between. This CDR3 has 13 residues. From germline, CDR1 is LGHNT and CDR2 FRNRAP. CDR3 protein: CASGLDGNNEQFF. The CDR3 nucleotides read TGTGCTAGTGGTTTGGACGGAAACAATGAGCAGTTCTTC.

The chain joins TRBV12-1 to TRBJ1-5. TRBV12-1 is a recognized pseudogene. This CDR3 has 14 amino acids. CDR3 in DNA: TGTGCCAGCAGCTTTAGGGCAGGGAGGAGTGCCCAGCATTTT. It translates to CASSFRAGRSAQHF.

This sequence joins TRBV6-5 and TRBJ1-5; D gene unclear. The germline V and J ends were trimmed by 5 bases and 2 bases, with 7 bases remaining between them. CDR3 length: 13 residues. Germline CDR1 reads MNHEY; CDR2 reads SVGAGI. The CDR3 region is CASSPYGNQPQHF. CDR3 bases: TGTGCCAGCAGTCCTTATGGCAATCAGCCCCAGCATTTT.

V usage is TRBV10-1 and J usage is TRBJ1-1; no firm D call. CDR3 size: 14 residues. CDR1 and CDR2 from the germline V gene are WNHNN and SYGVQD (reference sequence). The V gene lost 6 bases and the J gene lost 3 bases, with 14 bases spanning the gap. The DNA of the CDR3 is TGCGCCAGCAGAACAGCCCTAATCTACACTGAAGCTTTCTTT. Its translation: CASRTALIYTEAFF.

The rearrangement joins TRBV18 to TRBJ1-1; the match to TRBD1 covers 10 bases. The length of the CDR3 is 14 residues. The V gene end was trimmed by 0 bases and the J gene end by 12 bases; junction bases not matched to a gene: 7. Germline assignment: CDR1 KGHSH and CDR2 LQKENI. CDR3 nucleotide sequence: TGTGCCAGCTCACCACCTCCCGGGACAGGGGTTACTTTCTTT. It codes for CASSPPPGTGVTFF.

The chain joins TRBV4-1 to TRBJ2-2, with 7 bases aligning to TRBD1. Losses at the gene ends were 4 bases for V and 6 bases for J; bases not matched to a gene: 8. The CDR3 runs 15 residues. Germline V gene sequence: CDR1 MGHRA, CDR2 YSYEKL. CDR3 sequence reads: CASSPRQGGAGELFF. For the CDR3, the DNA is TGCGCCAGCAGCCCAAGACAGGGTGGGGCCGGGGAGCTGTTTTTT.

V usage is TRBV24-1 and J usage is TRBJ2-3, with a weak D call TRBD2 (7 bases). The length of the CDR3 is 17 residues. The ends were cut back, 5 bases at V and 6 bases at J, with 23 bases in the middle. Germline CDR1 KGHDR, CDR2 SFDVKD. CDR3 nucleotides: TGTGCCACCAGTGGCCCCCTCGGGGGCAGGGAGGGGGATACGCAGTATTTT. Encoded protein: CATSGPLGGREGDTQYF.

This clone was detected a few times. The chain combines TRBV6-5 with TRBJ1-1; D ambiguous. V was pared by 8 bases and J by 2 bases, with 6 bases between. CDR3 length: 11 amino acids. Germline V CDR1 and CDR2: MNHEY, SVGAGI. In DNA form, the CDR3 reads TGTGCCAGCCGGCAAAACACTGAAGCTTTCTTT. It specifies CASRQNTEAFF.

This chain connects TRBV19 to TRBJ1-1, with D possibly matching TRBD1 (5 bases). This CDR3 is built from 17 residues. V lost 7 bases and J lost 0, with 21 bases in between. Germline CDR1 and CDR2: LNHDA and SQIVND (reference sequence). CDR3 coding DNA: TGTGCCAGTACCACCACAGCAGGGATGTACTTGAACACTGAAGCTTTCTTT. Protein: CASTTTAGMYLNTEAFF.

J is TRBJ1-4 and V is TRBV4-2, with 10 bases aligning to TRBD1. V trimming: 0 bases; J trimming: 8 bases; junction bases outside the gene matches: 6. This CDR3 is built from 16 residues. Germline assignment: CDR1 LGHNA and CDR2 YNFKEQ. CDR3 loop: CASSQDGGTGDEKLFF. The CDR3 nucleotides are TGTGCCAGCAGCCAAGATGGCGGGACAGGGGACGAAAAACTGTTTTTT.

The chain has TRBV19 and TRBJ1-5; tentative D call: TRBD1 (5 bases). Germline V gene lookup returns CDR1 LNHDA and CDR2 SQIVND (reference sequence). The CDR3 is 15 amino acids. V lost 4 bases, J lost 4 bases, and 14 bases lay in between. As DNA, the CDR3 is TGTGCCAGTAGTAAATCGGGACGAAGAAATCAGCCCCAGCATTTT. It translates to CASSKSGRRNQPQHF.

In the case of this clone: Its ends do not fully match the called genes, so a read error is possible. J is TRBJ2-3 and V is TRBV11-2, with D hard to call. Germline V gives CDR1 SGHAT, CDR2 FQNNGV. This CDR3 is 12 amino acids long. CDR3 DNA: TGTGCCAGCAGCCCACGATCAGAGACGCAGTATTTT. Translation: CASSPRSETQYF. The full variable domain, its missing parts supplied by reference TRBV11-2 and TRBJ2-3, is EAGVAQSPRYKIIEKRQSVAFWCNPISGHATLYWYQQILGQGPKLLIQFQNNGVVDDSQLPKDRFSAERLKGVDSTLKIQPAKLEDSAVYLCASSPRSETQYFGPGTRLTVL.

The rearrangement joins TRBV11-1 to TRBJ2-7; TRBD1 agrees at 7 bases. The trim removed 4 bases at V and 1 base at J, leaving 4 bases unmatched. The germline V gene encodes CDR1 SGHAT and CDR2 FQDESV (reference sequence). This CDR3 comprises 14 residues. This chain's CDR3 is CASSSDRPSYEQYF. The CDR3 nucleotides are TGTGCCAGCAGCTCGGACAGGCCGTCCTACGAGCAGTACTTC.

This rearrangement joins TRBV27 to TRBJ1-1; D uncertain. Germline CDR1 is MNHEY and CDR2 is SMNVEV (reference sequence). The CDR3 contains 13 residues. Trimming removed 8 bases from V and 0 bases from J, with 10 bases in between. The CDR3 reads CASQERVNTEAFF. The CDR3 DNA reads TGTGCCAGCCAGGAGAGAGTGAACACTGAAGCTTTCTTT.

The chain links TRBV5-1 to TRBJ2-5, with 7 bases that match TRBD1. The CDR3 length is 15 residues. V was pared by 4 bases and J by 3 bases, with 9 bases of the junction left unmatched. CDR1 and CDR2 from the germline V gene are SGHRS and YFSETQ. The CDR3 spells CASSPNWDSKETQYF. The DNA of the CDR3 is TGCGCCAGCAGCCCGAATTGGGACAGTAAAGAGACCCAGTACTTC.

The V call is TRBV19, the J call TRBJ2-2, with 8 bases aligning to TRBD1. The V gene end was trimmed by 3 bases and the J gene end by 3 bases; junction bases not matched to a gene: 3. CDR1 LNHDA and CDR2 SQIVND come from the germline V gene (reference sequence). The CDR3 runs to 15 residues. CDR3 region: CASSINRGDTGELFF. DNA for the CDR3: TGTGCCAGTAGTATCAACAGGGGGGACACCGGGGAGCTGTTTTTT.